The 27 T cell receptor beta chains listed next were all sequenced from one sample in a study of cytomegalovirus exposure and HLA in healthy donors. The PCR had 60 Vbeta and 13 Jbeta primers. The assay was immunoSEQ multiplex PCR, and TCRdb's table has in-frame clones only and misses some. The sample carries about 210,000 clones, 65% to 85% recorded once. The sample comprised PBMCs. Source of these receptors: a middle-aged man in good health and CMV-seropositive.

The chain joins TRBV5-1 to TRBJ2-7; perhaps TRBD1 as D (5 bases). V lost 4 bases and J 3 bases, leaving 17 bases between the germline ends. This CDR3 spans 15 amino acids. The germline CDR1 and CDR2 sequences are SGHRS and YFSETQ. The CDR3 reads CASSPEPNRFYEQYF. The CDR3 DNA sequence: TGCGCCAGCAGCCCAGAACCTAACAGGTTCTACGAGCAGTACTTC.

V and J are TRBV29-1 and TRBJ2-7; 10 nucleotides match TRBD1. CDR1 and CDR2 from the germline V gene are SQVTM and ANQGSEA. There are 16 residues in the CDR3. V gave up 1 base and J gave up 3 bases; unmatched junction bases: 9. CDR3 region: CSVEGVVDRGLYEQYF. CDR3 DNA sequence: TGCAGCGTTGAAGGAGTTGTTGACAGGGGGCTCTACGAGCAGTACTTC.

The rearrangement joins TRBV7-6 to TRBJ2-1, with 10 bases aligning to TRBD2. Per germline, CDR1 SGHVS and CDR2 FNYEAQ. The junction had 1 base not matched to a gene; V was cut back by 2 bases and J by 3 bases. The CDR3 sequence is 15 residues long. CDR3 amino acids: CASSLRLAGYNEQFF. The CDR3 nucleotides are TGTGCCAGCAGCTTAAGACTAGCGGGCTACAATGAGCAGTTCTTC.

This clone was picked up one time. The chain has TRBV7-8 and TRBJ1-2, with 8 bases matching TRBD1. CDR1 and CDR2 from the germline V gene are SGHVS and FQNEAQ. The CDR3 totals 13 residues. The V and J ends lost 4 bases and 6 bases, in that order; junction bases with no gene match: 4. CDR3 in amino acids: CASSSQGGNGYTF. The CDR3 DNA is TGTGCCAGCAGCTCACAGGGGGGGAATGGCTACACCTTC.

The chain recombines TRBV18 with TRBJ2-1, with 7 nucleotides matching TRBD2. Germline CDR1 KGHSH, CDR2 LQKENI. The CDR3 sequence is 17 residues long. Unmatched junction bases numbered 12, after V lost 6 bases and J lost 1 base. The CDR3 reads CASSPPSGKQSYNEQFF. For the CDR3, the DNA is TGTGCCAGCTCCCCCCCCAGCGGGAAACAATCCTACAATGAGCAGTTCTTC.

This chain joins TRBV9 and TRBJ2-7, with D possibly matching TRBD1 (5 bases). CDR3 length: 14 amino acids. Germline-derived CDR1 and CDR2 are SGDLS and YYNGEE. With 2 bases removed from V and 2 bases from J, the gap between germline ends came to 11 bases. Written as DNA, the CDR3 is TGTGCCAGCAGCGTGACAGAGATTCCCTACGAGCAGTACTTC. It codes for CASSVTEIPYEQYF.

In nucleotides, the CDR3 is TGCGCCAGCAGCTTGAGTGGACAGGGGGTGTATGGCTACACCTTC. Encoded protein: CASSLSGQGVYGYTF. The V call is TRBV5-1, the J call TRBJ1-2; 10 bases are a match to TRBD1. J gave up 5 bases and V 1 base, and 5 bases lay outside the gene matches. The CDR3 is made up of 15 amino acids. CDR1 SGHRS and CDR2 YFSETQ come from the germline V gene.

J is TRBJ1-1 and V is TRBV5-1; 7 nucleotides align to TRBD1. The V gene's germline CDR1 is SGHRS and CDR2 YFSETQ. Trimming removed 4 bases from V and 0 bases from J; junction bases left unmatched: 6. This CDR3 is built from 15 residues. CDR3 nucleotides: TGCGCCAGCAGCCTTAGACAGGGACTGAACACTGAAGCTTTCTTT. Translated, it gives CASSLRQGLNTEAFF.

The chain combines TRBV25-1 with TRBJ1-3; D might be TRBD1 (6 bases). The CDR3 is 16 amino acids. V lost 4 bases and J lost 0, with 13 bases in between. Germline V gene lookup returns CDR1 MGHDK and CDR2 SYGVNS. The CDR3 loop is CASSVTGRGSGNTIYF. The DNA for the CDR3 is TGTGCCAGCAGTGTGACAGGTCGTGGCTCTGGAAACACCATATATTTT.

V and J are TRBV15 and TRBJ2-5; D perhaps matches TRBD2 (6 bases). Looked up from germline, CDR1 is LNHNV and CDR2 is YYDKDF (reference sequence). This CDR3 is 13 amino acids long. Trimming shortened V by 3 bases and J by 1 base, and 6 bases separated the two germline ends. In nucleotides, the CDR3 is TGTGCCACCAGCAGGGGACTCCAAGAGACCCAGTACTTC. Its protein is CATSRGLQETQYF.

The chain is built from TRBV7-6 and TRBJ1-2; unclear D gene. The CDR3 loop spans 14 amino acids. V lost 1 base to trimming and J lost 2 bases, with 8 bases between them. Looked up from germline, CDR1 is SGHVS and CDR2 is FNYEAQ. The CDR3 DNA follows: TGTGCCAGCAGCTTAGTAGAGGGAAACTATGGCTACACCTTC. Its translation: CASSLVEGNYGYTF.

The chain has TRBV19 and TRBJ1-2; D might be TRBD1 (6 bases). The germline V gene has CDR1 LNHDA and CDR2 SQIVND (reference sequence). V shed 5 bases and J shed 4 bases, with 11 bases lying between them. This CDR3 region has 13 residues. In DNA form, the CDR3 reads TGTGCCAGTAGTGTGGACAGATCCTATGGCTACACCTTC. It codes for CASSVDRSYGYTF.

The table lists this clone with a count of one. This rearrangement joins TRBV27 to TRBJ1-1; tentatively, D is TRBD1 (6 bases). The ends were cut back, 0 bases at V and 7 bases at J, with 12 bases in the middle. This CDR3 has 14 residues. CDR1 and CDR2 from the germline V gene are MNHEY and SMNVEV (reference sequence). DNA of the CDR3: TGTGCCAGCAGTTTATCACGGGGGGCGTTTGAAGCTTTCTTT. Protein: CASSLSRGAFEAFF.

J is TRBJ2-5 and V is TRBV5-8, with TRBD1 as a possible D gene (6 bases). Germline V gives CDR1 SGHTS, CDR2 YDEGEE. Trimming stripped 1 base from V and 5 bases from J, with 12 bases between. CDR3 size: 14 residues. CDR3 in DNA: TGTGCCAGCAGCTTGCGGACAGCTGAGGAGACCCAGTACTTC. This sequence encodes CASSLRTAEETQYF.

The chain combines TRBV2 with TRBJ1-2; 8 bases are a match to TRBD1. Germline CDR1 is SNHLY and CDR2 is FYNNEI. The CDR3 covers 15 residues. V lost 2 bases and J lost 7; bases outside the gene matches: 9. CDR3 sequence reads: CASSESLGQGAGYTF. The CDR3 DNA is TGTGCCAGCAGTGAAAGTTTAGGACAGGGCGCTGGCTACACCTTC.

The V gene is TRBV28, the J gene TRBJ2-7; D unclear. The CDR3 is 15 residues long. In germline, CDR1 is MDHEN, CDR2 SYDVKM. Trimming removed 3 bases from V and 2 bases from J, with 14 bases in between. Here the CDR3 reads CASSFLLLRPYEQYF. The DNA of the CDR3 is TGTGCCAGCAGTTTTCTCCTCCTGAGGCCCTACGAGCAGTACTTC.

This clone has just a few counts. This rearrangement joins TRBV5-6 to TRBJ2-7, with a possible D match to TRBD1 (7 bases). The germline V gene encodes CDR1 SGHDT and CDR2 YYEEEE. V lost 4 bases and J 6 bases, leaving 11 bases between the germline ends. The CDR3 totals 12 residues. Here the CDR3 DNA reads TGTGCCAGCAGCCCCCAGGGGGGCGAGCAGTACTTC. Translated: CASSPQGGEQYF. The complete variable domain, with remaining parts taken from reference TRBV5-6 and TRBJ2-7, reads DAGVTQSPTHLIKTRGQQVTLRCSPKSGHDTVSWYQQALGQGPQFIFQYYEEEERQRGNFPDRFSGHQFPNYSSELNVNALLLGDSALYLCASSPQGGEQYFGPGTRLTVT.

V gene TRBV7-2 combines with J gene TRBJ1-1, with 11 bases identical to TRBD1. The germline gives CDR1 SGHTA, CDR2 FQGNSA. Trimming at V came to 3 bases and at J to 5 bases, leaving 5 bases not matched to a gene. The CDR3 runs to 15 residues. CDR3 nucleotide sequence: TGTGCCAGCAGCTTGCAGGGACAGGGGGTGACTGAAGCTTTCTTT. This encodes CASSLQGQGVTEAFF. The full variable domain, completed using reference TRBV7-2 and TRBJ1-1, is GAGVSQSPSNKVTEKGKDVELRCDPISGHTALYWYRQSLGQGLEFLIYFQGNSAPDKSGLPSDRFSAERTGGSVSTLTIQRTQQEDSAVYLCASSLQGQGVTEAFFGQGTRLTVV.

The chain links TRBV29-1 to TRBJ2-7; D perhaps matches TRBD1 (5 bases). Germline V gene sequence: CDR1 SQVTM, CDR2 ANQGSEA. V lost 8 bases and J lost 5, with 13 bases in between. The CDR3 has 11 amino acids. The CDR3 DNA reads as TGCAGCACCAGGGTTGGCGACGAGCAGTACTTC. Its translation: CSTRVGDEQYF.

The V gene is TRBV25-1, the J gene TRBJ2-5; perhaps TRBD1 as D (6 bases). The J call may be wrong; the DNA end is better matched by TRBJ2-7. Germline V lookup: CDR1 MGHDK, CDR2 SYGVNS. This CDR3 has 12 amino acids. CDR3 coding DNA: TGTGCCAGCAGTATGACAGGTTACGAGCAGTACTTC. It is translated as CASSMTGYEQYF.

The CDR3: CASSQNRDRPMNTEAFF. Here the CDR3 DNA reads TGTGCCAGCAGCCAGAACCGGGACAGGCCAATGAACACTGAAGCTTTCTTT. This chain joins TRBV21-1 and TRBJ1-1; the table's D call of TRBD1 was not tested on the DNA. TRBV21-1 is a listed pseudogene. This CDR3 spans 17 amino acids.

This chain links TRBV29-1 with TRBJ1-2; TRBD1 agrees at 7 bases. V dropped 5 bases and J dropped 5; count of bases not matched to a gene: 5. The length of the CDR3 is 12 residues. Germline-derived CDR1 and CDR2 are SQVTM and ANQGSEA. CDR3 sequence: CSVTGDGYGYTF. CDR3 DNA: TGCAGCGTTACAGGGGATGGGTATGGCTACACCTTC.

The chain has TRBV18 and TRBJ2-5; 9 bases are shared with TRBD2. This CDR3 spans 17 amino acids. Germline V gives CDR1 KGHSH, CDR2 LQKENI. Trimming took 0 bases from V and 4 from J; bases not matched to a gene: 9. The CDR3 sequence is CASSPPKFSGSGETQYF. In DNA, the CDR3 is TGTGCCAGCTCACCACCGAAATTTAGCGGGAGTGGAGAGACCCAGTACTTC.

In the case of this clone: This same CDR3 is encoded by further DNA sequences in the sample. This chain uses TRBV6-4 with TRBJ1-1; TRBD1 matches at 7 bases. The CDR3 spans 11 residues. Unmatched junction bases numbered 0, after V lost 3 bases and J lost 8 bases. Germline V lookup: CDR1 MRHNA, CDR2 SNTAGT. The CDR3 nucleotides are TGTGCCAGCAGTGAAGGGGGCGAAGCTTTCTTT. As protein: CASSEGGEAFF.

The V and J genes are TRBV29-1 and TRBJ2-5, with 8 bases lining up with TRBD1. In germline, CDR1 is SQVTM, CDR2 ANQGSEA. Losses at the gene ends were 7 bases for V and 4 bases for J; bases not matched to a gene: 5. The CDR3 length is 12 residues. The CDR3 is CSAQGAGETQYF. DNA for the CDR3: TGCAGCGCTCAGGGGGCAGGAGAGACCCAGTACTTC. Filled out from reference TRBV29-1 and TRBJ2-5, the complete variable domain reads SAVISQKPSRDICQRGTSLTIQCQVDSQVTMMFWYRQQPGQSLTLIATANQGSEATYESGFVIDKFPISRPNLTFSTLTVSNMSPEDSSIYLCSAQGAGETQYFGPGTRLLVL.

The chain is built from TRBV20-1 and TRBJ1-2; D might be TRBD1 (5 bases). The V gene's germline CDR1 is DFQATT and CDR2 SNEGSKA (reference sequence). The CDR3 spans 11 residues. Trimming removed 5 bases from V and 7 bases from J, with 11 bases in between. CDR3 region: CSASGSAGYTF. The CDR3 DNA is TGCAGTGCTTCAGGGTCGGCTGGCTACACCTTC.

The rearrangement uses TRBV5-1 and TRBJ1-2, with 7 bases aligning to TRBD1. Germline CDR1 reads SGHRS; CDR2 reads YFSETQ. J lost 8 bases, V lost 0 bases, and 4 bases had no gene match. CDR3 length: 13 residues. CDR3 nucleotides: TGCGCCAGCAGCTTGGCCAACAGGGGCGGCTACACCTTC. Protein sequence: CASSLANRGGYTF.